This paragraph covers one TCR beta chain sequence. TCRdb used MiXCR to reprocess the RT-PCR reads, holding one entry per CDR3 protein. The sample holds 1,300 or so distinct CDR3 sequences; less than 50% are singletons and the top ten take roughly 35%. The record originates from a study of patients and donors after allogeneic stem cell transplantation. Trimming shortened V by 4 bases and J by 6 bases, and 15 bases separated the two germline ends. Germline CDR1 is MNHEY and CDR2 is SVGAGI. The CDR3 loop spans 15 amino acids. The clonotype comes from a human donor who was either an allogeneic HSCT recipient or a stem cell or donor lymphocyte infusion donor (not recorded which). It is not recorded whose cells these are; they may come from a transplant donor. The genes are TRBV6-5 and TRBJ2-2; D is ambiguous. The sequencing sample was made of blood, either unsorted or a sorted T cell fraction (not recorded which). The CDR3 reads CASSSEYRSAGELFF. The CDR3 DNA sequence: TGTGCCAGCAGTTCGGAGTATCGTTCCGCCGGGGAGCTGTTTTTT.